This T cell receptor (beta chain) was retrieved from a study of control samples from healthy donors and cancer patients. Some clones are missing from TCRdb's copy, which holds only in-frame ones; the method was immunoSEQ multiplex PCR. This sample carries approximately 58,000 clones, 87% of them seen once, and the ten largest clones take approximately 12%. This clone has a single count. CDR1 is GTSNPN, CDR2 SVGIG, per germline (reference sequence). The CDR3 spans 12 residues. V lost 5 bases, J lost 9 bases, and 3 bases stayed unmatched. V is TRBV30 and J is TRBJ2-3; 12 bases are shared with TRBD2. This TCR was recovered from a woman aged 55-69 years with lung cancer. The specimen sequenced was PBMCs. The CDR3 nucleotides read TGTGCCTGGTATCTAGCGGGAGGGACGCAGTATTTT. Protein sequence: CAWYLAGGTQYF.